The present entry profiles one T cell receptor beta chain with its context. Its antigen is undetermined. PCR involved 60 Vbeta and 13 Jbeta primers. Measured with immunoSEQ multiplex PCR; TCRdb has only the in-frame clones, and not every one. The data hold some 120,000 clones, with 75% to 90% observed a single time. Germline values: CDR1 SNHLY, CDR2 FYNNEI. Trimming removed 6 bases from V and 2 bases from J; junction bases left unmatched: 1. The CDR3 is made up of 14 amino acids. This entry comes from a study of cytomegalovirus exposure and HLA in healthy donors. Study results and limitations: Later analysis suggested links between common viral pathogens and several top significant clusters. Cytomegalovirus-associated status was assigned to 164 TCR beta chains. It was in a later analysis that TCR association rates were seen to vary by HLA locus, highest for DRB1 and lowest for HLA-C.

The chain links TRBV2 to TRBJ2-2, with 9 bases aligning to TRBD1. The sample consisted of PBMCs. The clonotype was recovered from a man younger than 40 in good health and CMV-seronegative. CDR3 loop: CASRGQGNTGELFF. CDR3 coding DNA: TGTGCCAGCAGGGGACAGGGAAACACCGGGGAGCTGTTTTTT.